The 5 T cell receptor beta chains listed next were all sequenced from one sample in a study of OX40 agonist ivuxolimab in advanced cancers. Profiled with immunoSEQ multiplex PCR; TCRdb holds only in-frame clones, not every one. The sample lists tens of thousands of clones, nearly 85% occurring once. The sample consisted of CD4+ or CD8+ T cells sorted from blood, taken in a trial of the OX40 agonist ivuxolimab. These receptors originate from an adult with an advanced solid tumor such as melanoma, head and neck, liver or kidney cancer.

The chain uses TRBV4-2 and TRBJ2-7, with D possibly being TRBD2 (6 bases). Germline assignment: CDR1 LGHNA and CDR2 YNFKEQ. V was trimmed by 5 bases and J by 4 bases, leaving 15 bases between them. The CDR3 totals 14 residues. CDR3 sequence (DNA): TGTGCCAGCAGCTTAACCGGGGGACGATACGAGCAGTACTTC. This encodes CASSLTGGRYEQYF.

This clone is labeled as large (0.1 to 1%). The chain couples TRBV18 to TRBJ2-4; 7 bases match TRBD1. The V gene's germline CDR1 is KGHSH and CDR2 LQKENI. J gave up 6 bases and V 3 bases, and 5 bases lay outside the gene matches. The CDR3 has 14 residues. The CDR3 nucleotides read TGTGCCAGCTCACCCGGGACAGCCCTAAACATTCAGTACTTC. Its translation is CASSPGTALNIQYF.

The chain carries TRBV5-1 and TRBJ2-7, with TRBD2 identical over 13 bases. Germline V lookup: CDR1 SGHRS, CDR2 YFSETQ. The V segment lost 3 bases and the J segment 0 bases; nucleotides outside the gene matches: 0. The CDR3 contains 15 residues. CDR3: CASSWTSGGSYEQYF. The CDR3 DNA reads as TGCGCCAGCAGCTGGACTAGCGGGGGCTCCTACGAGCAGTACTTC.

J is TRBJ1-5 and V is TRBV12-5; D is ambiguous. Between the trimmed V and J ends, which lost 6 bases and 3 bases, there was a span of 12 bases. This CDR3 is 14 amino acids long. In germline, CDR1 is LGHNT, CDR2 FRNRAP. The CDR3 DNA follows: TGTGCTAGTGGCCCTGACACCACCAATCAGCCCCAGCATTTT. It specifies CASGPDTTNQPQHF.

V usage is TRBV12-5 and J usage is TRBJ1-6; 10 nucleotides match TRBD1. Trimming removed 3 bases from V and 7 bases from J; junction bases left unmatched: 15. CDR1 and CDR2 (germline): LGHNT, FRNRAP. The CDR3 totals 19 residues. The CDR3 spells CASGFNLLRQGALNSPLHF. In DNA form, the CDR3 reads TGTGCTAGTGGTTTCAATCTCCTGAGACAGGGGGCCCTGAATTCACCCCTCCACTTT.